The rows below give T cell receptor beta chains drawn from one sample of a study of vaccination effects on CD4 cells after COVID-19. The antigens for these receptors are not known. Produced via immunoSEQ multiplex PCR; TCRdb's table is partial and in-frame only. The table includes fewer than 65,000 clones, 75% to 85% detected once. Specimen: CD4+ T cells from PBMCs cultured with HCoV-229E spike peptides, collected before COVID-19 vaccination. Receptors originate from a human donor who received a COVID-19 vaccine. Both conserved end residues are part of each CDR3. Fields, in order: J gene, V gene, clone size, D gene, CDR3 DNA, CDR3 protein. A D gene is named only where the DNA matches it firmly. Size values are once, few and many counts, or a class for expanded clones, and some rows have none.

TRBJ1-6 | TRBV5-1 | . | . | TGCGCCAGCAGCTTGGGGCAGGGTTTATCACCCCTCCACTTT | CASSLGQGLSPLHF
TRBJ2-5 | TRBV6-2/TRBV6-3 | . | TRBD1 | TGTGCCAGCAGTGATCGGGACAGGCATTCGGAGACCCAGTACTTC | CASSDRDRHSETQYF
TRBJ2-1 | TRBV3-1/TRBV3-2 | . | . | TGTGCCAGCAGCCAAGAAGAGTATGAGCAGTTCTTC | CASSQEEYEQFF
TRBJ2-2 | TRBV3-1/TRBV3-2 | . | TRBD2 | TGTGCCAGCAGCCAAGCTCGGACTAGCGGGGCCTACACCGGGGAGCTGTTTTTT | CASSQARTSGAYTGELFF
TRBJ1-5 | TRBV6-5 | . | . | TGTGCCAGCAGTTCTAGGGGCAGGAATCAGCCCCAGCATTTT | CASSSRGRNQPQHF
TRBJ2-3 | TRBV7-2 | . | TRBD2 | TGTGCCAGCAGCCCGGGGGGGCTAGCGGGGATAGATACGCAGTATTTT | CASSPGGLAGIDTQYF
TRBJ2-2 | TRBV7-8 | . | . | TGTGCCAGCAGCTTACTCTCCGGGGCTCCGAACACCGGGGAGCTGTTTTTT | CASSLLSGAPNTGELFF
TRBJ2-3 | TRBV11-3 | . | . | TGTGCCAGCAGCTTAACGCAGAGCACAGATACGCAGTATTTT | CASSLTQSTDTQYF
TRBJ2-3 | TRBV5-4 | . | . | TGTGCCAGCAGCCCTGGGGGGGCCCTCACAGATACGCAGTATTTT | CASSPGGALTDTQYF
TRBJ2-1 | TRBV4-1 | . | TRBD2 | TGCGCCAGCAGCCAAAGTTGGGCTAGCGGGGTTAGCTCCTACAATGAGCAGTTCTTC | CASSQSWASGVSSYNEQFF
TRBJ1-1 | TRBV19 | few | . | TGTGCCAGTAGTATTGGGGGGGGAAGCACTGAAGCTTTCTTT | CASSIGGGSTEAFF
TRBJ1-6 | TRBV5-1 | . | . | TGCGCCAGCGCACCCGGGACTCGCCCTTCACCCCTCCACTTT | CASAPGTRPSPLHF
TRBJ2-5 | TRBV4-2 | . | . | TGTGCCACCTCCGTAACTAGGGGGACGGAGACCCAGTACTTC | CATSVTRGTETQYF
TRBJ2-3 | TRBV5-1 | once | . | TGCGCCAGCCAAAAAATACCAGATACGCAGTATTTT | CASQKIPDTQYF
TRBJ2-2 | TRBV23-1 | . | . | TGCGCCAGCAGAAACCCTAACGGGGCAGGGAGTACCGGGGAGCTGTTTTTT | CASRNPNGAGSTGELFF
TRBJ2-5 | TRBV7-2 | . | . | TGTGCCAGCAGCTTAAGCAGGGAAGAGACCCAGTACTTC | CASSLSREETQYF
TRBJ1-2 | TRBV7-9 | once | . | TGTGCCAGCAGCCCCACCCGGGACTGGTTTTCGGGGGGCTACACCTTC | CASSPTRDWFSGGYTF
TRBJ2-5 | TRBV24-1 | once | . | TGTGCCACCAGTGATGCCCTGAACAGGGAGGGAGAGACCCAGTACTTC | CATSDALNREGETQYF
TRBJ2-3 | TRBV6-1 | . | TRBD2 | TGTGCCAGCAGTGCCCTGCGGGGGGGCCGAACAGATACGCAGTATTTT | CASSALRGGRTDTQYF
TRBJ2-5 | TRBV6-2/TRBV6-3 | once | TRBD1 | TGTGCCAGCAGTTTCGGGACAGGGGACGGAGAGACCCAGTACTTC | CASSFGTGDGETQYF
TRBJ1-2 | TRBV4-3 | . | . | TGCGCCAGCAGCCAAGATAGCGGGGGGAACTATGGCTACACCTTC | CASSQDSGGNYGYTF
TRBJ2-3 | TRBV6-5 | . | . | TGTGCCAGCAGGGATTCGCTTAATACGCAGTATTTT | CASRDSLNTQYF
TRBJ1-2 | TRBV19 | . | . | TGTGCCAGTAGTATTTATGGGAGGCGAGGCTACACCTTC | CASSIYGRRGYTF
TRBJ2-3 | TRBV5-8 | few | TRBD2 | TGTGCCAGCCCCACGGGACTAGCGGGGTTCACAGATACGCAGTATTTT | CASPTGLAGFTDTQYF
TRBJ1-3 | TRBV7-2 | . | TRBD1 | TGTGCCAGCAGCGCAACAGGGGGAACTGGAAACACCATATATTTT | CASSATGGTGNTIYF
TRBJ1-5 | TRBV18 | . | TRBD1 | TGTGCCAGCTCGGGGCAGGGGGGTAATCAGCCCCAGCATTTT | CASSGQGGNQPQHF
TRBJ2-3 | TRBV5-1 | . | TRBD2 | TGCGCCAGCAGCTTGGTTGTGACTAGCGGGGTCGCAGATACGCAGTATTTT | CASSLVVTSGVADTQYF
TRBJ2-3 | TRBV5-1 | . | TRBD2 | TGCGCCAGCAGCTATCTAGCGGGGGGGCAGGTCACAGATACGCAGTATTTT | CASSYLAGGQVTDTQYF
TRBJ2-3 | TRBV4-1 | . | . | TGCGCCAGCAGCCCCCGGCACAGCGGCTCAGATACGCAGTATTTT | CASSPRHSGSDTQYF
TRBJ2-1 | TRBV24-1 | . | TRBD2 | TGTGCCACCAGTGACCGACTAGCGGGGGACGAGCAGTTCTTC | CATSDRLAGDEQFF
TRBJ1-2 | TRBV6-4 | . | TRBD1 | TGTGCCAGCAGCGCGAGACAGGGGCTCAACTATGGCTACACCTTC | CASSARQGLNYGYTF
TRBJ1-4 | TRBV19 | few | . | TGTGCCAGTAGTATTGTCACCGGGGGTAATGAAAAACTGTTTTTT | CASSIVTGGNEKLFF
TRBJ1-4 | TRBV28 | . | TRBD1 | TGTGCCAGCAGTGCTCCGGGACAGGCGAATGAAAAACTGTTTTTT | CASSAPGQANEKLFF
TRBJ2-5 | TRBV7-9 | . | TRBD2 | TGTGCCAGCAGCCTCCGGACTAGCGGGGATCAAGAGACCCAGTACTTC | CASSLRTSGDQETQYF
TRBJ1-1 | TRBV29-1 | . | TRBD1 | TGCAGCGTTTACTCTCCCTGGACAGGGGGATTGACTGAAGCTTTCTTT | CSVYSPWTGGLTEAFF
TRBJ1-6 | TRBV7-2 | . | . | TGTGCCAGCAGCTTTCGCTCGGCTAATAATTCACCCCTCCACTTT | CASSFRSANNSPLHF
TRBJ1-5 | TRBV5-1 | . | . | TGCGCCAGCAGCTTAGACGGTAGCAATCAGCCCCAGCATTTT | CASSLDGSNQPQHF
TRBJ1-4 | TRBV2 | . | . | TGTGCCAGCAGCGTCCAGGGTATTAATGAAAAACTGTTTTTT | CASSVQGINEKLFF